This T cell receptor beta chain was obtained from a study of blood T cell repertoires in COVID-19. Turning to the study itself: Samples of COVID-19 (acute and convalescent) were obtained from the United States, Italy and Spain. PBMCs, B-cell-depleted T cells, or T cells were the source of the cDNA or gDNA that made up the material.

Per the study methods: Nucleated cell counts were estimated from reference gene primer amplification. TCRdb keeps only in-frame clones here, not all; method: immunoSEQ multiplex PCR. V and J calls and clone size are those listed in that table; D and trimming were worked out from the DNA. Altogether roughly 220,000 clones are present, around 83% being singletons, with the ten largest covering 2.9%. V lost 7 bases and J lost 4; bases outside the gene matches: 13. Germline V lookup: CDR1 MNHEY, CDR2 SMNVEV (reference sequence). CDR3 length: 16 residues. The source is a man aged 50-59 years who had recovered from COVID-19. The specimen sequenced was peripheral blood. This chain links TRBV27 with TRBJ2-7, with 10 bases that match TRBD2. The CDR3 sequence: CASNPIGTSEHYEQYF. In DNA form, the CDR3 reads TGTGCCAGCAACCCCATAGGGACTAGCGAGCATTACGAGCAGTACTTC.